Given below is one TCR beta chain in context. Original analysis: Quantification of nucleated cells was approximated via reference gene primer amplification. Generated by immunoSEQ multiplex PCR, the TCRdb table keeps only in-frame clones and is missing some. The DNA was the basis for D and trimming; V, J and clone size are from that table. Of 300,000 to 450,000 clones listed, around 84% were seen once; the top ten hold roughly 3.6%. The CDR3 is 15 residues long. Germline CDR1 MNHNY, CDR2 SVGAGI (reference sequence). Trimming cost V 4 bases and J 3 bases; bases outside gene matches: 6. The data originate from a study of blood T cell repertoires in COVID-19. About the study: Whether acute or convalescent, the COVID-19 samples came from the United States, Italy and Spain. T cells, B-cell-depleted T cells, or PBMCs provided the cDNA or gDNA that served as material.

The clonotype comes from a woman between 18 and 30 years old with acute or convalescent COVID-19. This sequence joins TRBV6-6 and TRBJ1-2, with 9 bases matching TRBD1. The sequenced material came from peripheral blood. The CDR3 loop is CASSSGQGPYYGYTF. CDR3 coding DNA: TGTGCCAGCAGTTCCGGACAGGGGCCCTACTATGGCTACACCTTC.